These 19 T cell receptor beta chains originate from one sample sequenced in a study of OX40 agonist ivuxolimab in advanced cancers. Sequencing used immunoSEQ multiplex PCR; TCRdb keeps in-frame clones, though not all of them. The sample has under 20,000 clones; 83% are singletons. The starting material was CD4+ or CD8+ T cells sorted from blood, obtained in a trial of the OX40 agonist ivuxolimab. The receptors were gathered from an adult with an advanced solid tumor such as melanoma, head and neck, liver or kidney cancer.

The V and J genes are TRBV9 and TRBJ1-6; tentatively, D is TRBD1 (5 bases). This CDR3 contains 17 residues. Germline V lookup: CDR1 SGDLS, CDR2 YYNGEE. Trimming took 0 bases from V and 4 from J, leaving 14 bases between them. CDR3 loop: CASSVEKGPRYNSPLHF. For the CDR3, the DNA is TGTGCCAGCAGCGTAGAAAAGGGGCCGCGATATAATTCACCCCTCCACTTT.

V and J are TRBV19 and TRBJ2-7, with 7 bases lining up with TRBD1. Trimming cost V 4 bases and J 6 bases; bases outside gene matches: 18. Germline CDR1 is LNHDA and CDR2 is SQIVND (reference sequence). CDR3 length: 17 residues. The CDR3 loop reads CASSTLNKTGWLVEQYF. The CDR3 nucleotides are TGTGCCAGTAGTACCCTAAATAAGACAGGGTGGTTGGTCGAGCAGTACTTC.

V and J are TRBV27 and TRBJ2-2; D unresolved. The V end lost 3 bases, the J end lost 4 bases, and 12 bases lay between the germline ends. The germline V gene has CDR1 MNHEY and CDR2 SMNVEV (reference sequence). The CDR3 covers 15 residues. CDR3 DNA sequence: TGTGCCAGCAGTTTCGACCTCACGGGCACCGGGGAGCTGTTTTTT. It yields the protein CASSFDLTGTGELFF.

The gene calls are TRBV27 and TRBJ2-1, with TRBD2 matching 10 bases. This CDR3 comprises 15 residues. With V trimmed by 4 bases and J by 10 bases, 10 bases remained unmatched. Germline V CDR1 and CDR2: MNHEY, SMNVEV (reference sequence). The CDR3 bases are TGTGCCAGCAGTTCCCCCGGGACTAGCGCCTCGGAGCAGTTCTTC. It translates to CASSSPGTSASEQFF.

The chain links TRBV9 to TRBJ2-1; 7 nucleotides align to TRBD1. The V gene end was trimmed by 3 bases and the J gene end by 2 bases; junction bases not matched to a gene: 2. Germline V gene lookup returns CDR1 SGDLS and CDR2 YYNGEE. This CDR3 is built from 14 residues. For the CDR3, the DNA is TGTGCCAGCAGCGCCGGGACAGCCTACAATGAGCAGTTCTTC. It is translated as CASSAGTAYNEQFF.

A few counts support this clone. This sequence joins TRBV28 and TRBJ1-1; unclear D gene. Looked up from germline, CDR1 is MDHEN and CDR2 is SYDVKM. The CDR3 is 14 amino acids. With 6 bases removed from V and 5 bases from J, the gap between germline ends came to 16 bases. The CDR3 sequence is CASSWPQSGTEAFF. The CDR3 DNA follows: TGTGCCAGCAGCTGGCCCCAATCGGGGACTGAAGCTTTCTTT.

This chain uses TRBV30 with TRBJ2-3, with TRBD2 matching 10 bases. Germline values: CDR1 GTSNPN, CDR2 SVGIG (reference sequence). The trim removed 2 bases at V and 1 base at J, leaving 3 bases unmatched. The CDR3 contains 15 residues. The CDR3, as DNA: TGTGCCTGGAGTTTCACTAGCGGGGGCACAGATACGCAGTATTTT. This gives the protein CAWSFTSGGTDTQYF.

The chain employs TRBV7-2 and TRBJ2-5; the match to TRBD2 covers 9 bases. Trimming at V came to 1 base and at J to 5 bases, leaving 5 bases not matched to a gene. This CDR3 spans 15 amino acids. CDR1 is SGHTA, CDR2 FQGNSA, per germline. The CDR3 reads CASSLGGGESETQYF. The DNA of the CDR3 is TGTGCCAGCAGCTTAGGCGGGGGGGAGTCGGAGACCCAGTACTTC.

This sequence joins TRBV28 and TRBJ2-7; the D gene is possibly TRBD1 (5 bases). This CDR3 comprises 15 residues. V lost 3 bases and J lost 5, with 17 bases in between. Germline V lookup: CDR1 MDHEN, CDR2 SYDVKM. The CDR3 reads CASSFPDRGSHEQYF. CDR3 nucleotide sequence: TGTGCCAGCAGTTTCCCCGATAGGGGATCCCACGAGCAGTACTTC.

The chain combines TRBV27 with TRBJ1-2; tentatively, D is TRBD1 (5 bases). Per germline, CDR1 MNHEY and CDR2 SMNVEV (reference sequence). V lost 7 bases, J lost 7 bases, and 22 bases lay in between. The CDR3 totals 15 residues. The CDR3 spells CASTPVGGSLGGYTF. The CDR3 coding sequence is TGTGCCAGCACCCCCGTTGGGGGGTCTCTGGGTGGCTACACCTTC.

The chain has TRBV6-1 and TRBJ1-6; D ambiguous. This CDR3 is 15 amino acids long. Germline V gene data show CDR1 as MNHNS and CDR2 as SASEGT. V was trimmed by 6 bases and J by 0 bases, leaving 9 bases between them. The CDR3 is CASREDHSYNSPLHF. The CDR3 region has the DNA TGTGCCAGCAGAGAGGACCACTCCTATAATTCACCCCTCCACTTT.

The chain has TRBV12-5 and TRBJ2-6, with a weak D call TRBD1 (5 bases). The CDR3 sequence is 18 residues long. Germline V lookup: CDR1 LGHNT, CDR2 FRNRAP. Trimming stripped 5 bases from V and 5 bases from J, with 22 bases between. The CDR3 DNA is TGTGCTAGTGGTATGTCAAATGCAGGACAAAGTCGGGCCAACGTCCTGACTTTC. The encoded protein is CASGMSNAGQSRANVLTF.

The J gene is TRBJ2-7, the V gene TRBV5-4; D unresolved. There are 11 residues in the CDR3. Germline CDR1 reads SGHNT; CDR2 reads YYREEE (reference sequence). Trimming cost V 2 bases and J 5 bases, with 5 bases left between them. CDR3 residues: CASSLGNEQYF. The CDR3 coding sequence is TGTGCCAGCAGCTTAGGGAACGAGCAGTACTTC.

The rearrangement links TRBV6-1 to TRBJ2-1, with a possible D match to TRBD2 (5 bases). Between the trimmed V and J ends, which lost 4 bases and 7 bases, there was a span of 14 bases. The CDR3 is 14 residues long. Germline V gene lookup returns CDR1 MNHNS and CDR2 SASEGT. Here the CDR3 DNA reads TGTGCCAGCAGTGGACTGGGGTCGGGAAATGAGCAGTTCTTC. Protein product: CASSGLGSGNEQFF.

V is TRBV4-2 and J is TRBJ1-1; tentatively, D is TRBD1 (5 bases). The CDR3 covers 13 residues. V was trimmed by 1 base and J by 10 bases, leaving 13 bases between them. The germline V gene encodes CDR1 LGHNA and CDR2 YNFKEQ. The CDR3 coding sequence is TGTGCCAGCAGCCAAGCACCGGGGACGGGAGCTTTCTTT. Residues: CASSQAPGTGAFF.

The chain uses TRBV9 and TRBJ1-2; D ambiguous. The CDR3 totals 12 residues. Per germline, CDR1 SGDLS and CDR2 YYNGEE. V lost 3 bases and J lost 6, with 9 bases in between. The CDR3 coding sequence is TGTGCCAGCAGCGACCTACAGCATGGCTACACCTTC. Its translation: CASSDLQHGYTF.

The chain is built from TRBV7-6 and TRBJ2-3, with D tentatively TRBD2 (6 bases). V was clipped by 0 bases and J by 4 bases, with 8 bases between them. Germline V lookup: CDR1 SGHVS, CDR2 FNYEAQ. This CDR3 is built from 14 residues. CDR3 in DNA: TGTGCCAGCAGCTTAGCGCGGGAAGCAGATACGCAGTATTTT. Protein product: CASSLAREADTQYF. Based on the CDR3 plus reference TRBV7-6 and TRBJ2-3, the full variable domain is GAGVSQSPRYKVTKRGQDVALRCDPISGHVSLYWYRQALGQGPEFLTYFNYEAQQDKSGLPNDRFSAERPEGSISTLTIQRTEQRDSAMYRCASSLAREADTQYFGPGTRLTVL.

In nucleotides, the CDR3 is TGTGCCAGCAGACCGGGGGGGGTTGGAGGATCTGGGCTGGGTGGCTACACCTTC. This translates into CASRPGGVGGSGLGGYTF. The chain employs TRBV27 and TRBJ1-2, with D perhaps matching TRBD1 (5 bases). This CDR3 contains 18 residues. From germline, CDR1 is MNHEY and CDR2 SMNVEV (reference sequence). Between the trimmed V and J ends, which lost 6 bases and 7 bases, there was a span of 30 bases.

This clone was seen once. J is TRBJ1-5 and V is TRBV28, with TRBD1 as a possible D gene (5 bases). The germline CDR1 and CDR2 sequences are MDHEN and SYDVKM. This CDR3 spans 16 amino acids. The germline V and J ends were trimmed by 4 bases and 4 bases, with 17 bases remaining between them. Here the CDR3 reads CASSWLGDGGNQPQHF. CDR3 DNA sequence: TGTGCCAGCAGTTGGTTGGGGGACGGTGGAAATCAGCCCCAGCATTTT.